This TCR beta chain was observed in a study of blood T cell repertoires in COVID-19 (dated by TCRdb to between 2020 and 2021). As for the study more broadly: Samples from collaborators originated in the United States, Italy and Spain and spanned both the acute and convalescent phases of COVID-19. The material from the prospective study consisted of cDNA or gDNA derived from T cells, B-cell-depleted T cells, or PBMCs. The dataset comprised deeply sampled blood TCRbeta repertoires from subjects exposed to, actively infected with, or recovered from COVID-19. The repertoires were made available in a free public database intended to serve as a resource for research on the immune response to SARS-CoV-2. The samples were drawn from the first 160 participants of the ongoing ImmuneRACE study and from 950 to 1,500 subjects provided by 6 global collaborators. Sample metadata almost always included a de-identified subject ID, COVID-19 status, age in years and sex. Where HLA class I and class II types were available, the types were taken from metadata supplied by the sample provider, not from assay-based typing.

Results and caveats for the whole study, not just this receptor: The quantity of clinical and demographic metadata differed by source and by participant and was supplied without curation.

The immunoSEQ Assay, a bias-controlled multiplex PCR, was used to amplify TCRbeta CDR3 regions from genomic DNA. Regarding the original processing steps: The number of nucleated cells in each sample was estimated by amplification of reference gene primers within the assay. Sequence reads were collapsed and filtered to measure the absolute abundance of every unique TCRbeta CDR3 rearrangement. For each sample, productive Simpson clonality was calculated by taking the square root of Simpson's diversity index across productive rearrangements. TCRdb holds this immuneACCESS table with in-frame rearrangements only. Some clones are missing; in checked studies, unresolved V genes explain under half, and the rest has no known cause. V and J calls and clone size are given by that table; D and trimming were obtained from the DNA. The sample profile shows 200,000 to 300,000 clones; roughly 86% of them were found once. The top ten hold approximately 6% of the sample.

At one collaborating source in Seattle, patients were enrolled during active infection and were followed longitudinally through the course of disease. Whole blood was collected in K2EDTA tubes by collaborating institutions according to the institutions' own protocols. Collaborator samples were shipped for TCRbeta analysis as frozen whole blood, isolated PBMCs, or DNA extracted from either sample type. Comment on this clone: The antigen this receptor binds is unknown. The record has no base qualities; no much larger clone is one base away.

V ends up 1 base short and J 7 bases short, with an unmatched junction base count of 17. Spanning cysteine to phenylalanine, the CDR3 consists of 18 amino acids. The entry retains the CDR3 DNA only, 54 bases that are in frame from base 1. The germline V gene sets CDR1 to LGHNA and CDR2 to YNFKEQ. This receptor was taken from a woman older than 75 with COVID-19, enrolled during active disease. The chain is made from TRBV4-2 and TRBJ2-5, with 8 bases in between that match TRBD1. Sequences were obtained from peripheral blood. The nucleotide sequence reads TGTGCCAGCAGCCAAGCGAAGGGGCAGGGGGCGAGTGATGGGACCCAGTACTTC. Translated, this is CASSQAKGQGASDGTQYF.